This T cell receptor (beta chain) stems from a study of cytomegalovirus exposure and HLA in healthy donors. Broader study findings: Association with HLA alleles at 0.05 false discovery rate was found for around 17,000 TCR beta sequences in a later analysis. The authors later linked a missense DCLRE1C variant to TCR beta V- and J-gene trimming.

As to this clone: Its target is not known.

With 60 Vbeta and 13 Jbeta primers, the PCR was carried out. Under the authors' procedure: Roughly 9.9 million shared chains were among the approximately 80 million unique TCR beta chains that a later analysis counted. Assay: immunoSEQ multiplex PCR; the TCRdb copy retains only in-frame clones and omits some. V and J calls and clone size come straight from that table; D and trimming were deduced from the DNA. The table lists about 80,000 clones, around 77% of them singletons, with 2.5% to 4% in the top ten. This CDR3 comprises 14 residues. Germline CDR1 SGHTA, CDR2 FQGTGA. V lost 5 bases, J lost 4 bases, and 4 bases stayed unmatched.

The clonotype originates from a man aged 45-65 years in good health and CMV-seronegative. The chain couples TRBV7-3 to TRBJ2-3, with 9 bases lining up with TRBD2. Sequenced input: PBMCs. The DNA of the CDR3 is TGTGCCAGCAGCCAGGGGACTAGCCCAGATACGCAGTATTTT. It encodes CASSQGTSPDTQYF.